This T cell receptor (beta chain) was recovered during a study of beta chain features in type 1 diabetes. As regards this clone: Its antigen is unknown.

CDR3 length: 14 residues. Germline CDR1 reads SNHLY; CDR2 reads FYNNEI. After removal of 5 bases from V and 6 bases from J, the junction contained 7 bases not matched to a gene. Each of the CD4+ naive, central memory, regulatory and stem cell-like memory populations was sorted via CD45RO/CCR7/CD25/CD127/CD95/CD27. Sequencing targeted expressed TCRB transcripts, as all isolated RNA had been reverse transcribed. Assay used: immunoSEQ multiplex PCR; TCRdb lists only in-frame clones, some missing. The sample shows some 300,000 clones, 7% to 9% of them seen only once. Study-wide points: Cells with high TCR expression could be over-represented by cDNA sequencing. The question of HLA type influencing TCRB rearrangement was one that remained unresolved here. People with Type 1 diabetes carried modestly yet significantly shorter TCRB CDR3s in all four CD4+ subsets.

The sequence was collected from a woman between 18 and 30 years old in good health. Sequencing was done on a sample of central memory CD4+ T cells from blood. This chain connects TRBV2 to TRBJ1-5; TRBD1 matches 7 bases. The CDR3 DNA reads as TGTGCCAGCAGTACACAGGGGCGGGCTCAGCCCCAGCATTTT. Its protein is CASSTQGRAQPQHF. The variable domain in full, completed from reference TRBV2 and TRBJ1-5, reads EPEVTQTPSHQVTQMGQEVILRCVPISNHLYFYWYRQILGQKVEFLVSFYNNEISEKSEIFDDQFSVERPDGSNFTLKIRSTKLEDSAMYFCASSTQGRAQPQHFGDGTRLSIL.